These T cell receptor beta chains were read from a single sample in a study of blood T cell repertoires in COVID-19. Repertoires were generated with immunoSEQ multiplex PCR, while TCRdb's copy carries only in-frame clones and drops some. Among 150,000 or so clones listed, 75% to 90% were seen once. The specimen sequenced was peripheral blood. These receptors all come from a human donor in a cohort sampled during active COVID-19. Both conserved end residues are part of each CDR3. Each record gives: CDR3 protein, CDR3 DNA, D gene, V gene, CDR3 length, clone size, J gene. The D gene is left open where the match is weak. Size tells how often a clone was seen (once, few, many) or the class of an expanded clone, and some rows leave it out.

cdr3_aa: CASSPGTLLAKNIQYF
cdr3_nt: TGTGCCAGCAGCCCGGGGACTCTCTTAGCCAAAAACATTCAGTACTTC
d_call: -
v_call: TRBV7-3
cdr3_length: 16
clone_size: -
j_call: TRBJ2-4

cdr3_aa: CASSLGPSRGSYNEQFF
cdr3_nt: TGCGCCAGCAGCTTGGGTCCTAGCCGGGGCTCCTACAATGAGCAGTTCTTC
d_call: -
v_call: TRBV5-1
cdr3_length: 17
clone_size: -
j_call: TRBJ2-1

cdr3_aa: CASSQGSEQYF
cdr3_nt: TGTGCCAGCAGTCAGGGAAGCGAGCAGTACTTC
d_call: -
v_call: TRBV6-5
cdr3_length: 11
clone_size: -
j_call: TRBJ2-7

cdr3_aa: CASTIEAGISYGYTF
cdr3_nt: TGTGCCAGTACCATAGAGGCAGGGATTAGCTATGGCTACACCTTC
d_call: -
v_call: TRBV19
cdr3_length: 15
clone_size: -
j_call: TRBJ1-2

cdr3_aa: CASSQRGLPTEAFF
cdr3_nt: TGTGCCAGCAGCCAACGGGGTCTCCCCACTGAAGCTTTCTTT
d_call: -
v_call: TRBV7-3
cdr3_length: 14
clone_size: -
j_call: TRBJ1-1

cdr3_aa: CASSSISIGDGYTF
cdr3_nt: TGTGCCAGCAGCTCGATTAGTATCGGAGATGGCTACACCTTC
d_call: -
v_call: TRBV5-6
cdr3_length: 14
clone_size: -
j_call: TRBJ1-2

cdr3_aa: CASSFGLAGYYEQYF
cdr3_nt: TGTGCCAGCAGTTTTGGACTAGCGGGATATTACGAGCAGTACTTC
d_call: TRBD2
v_call: TRBV7-2
cdr3_length: 15
clone_size: -
j_call: TRBJ2-7

cdr3_aa: CASSPLQGTFGTEAFF
cdr3_nt: TGTGCCAGCAGCCCCTTGCAGGGAACTTTTGGCACTGAAGCTTTCTTT
d_call: -
v_call: TRBV7-2
cdr3_length: 16
clone_size: -
j_call: TRBJ1-1

cdr3_aa: CASSYDGNYGYTF
cdr3_nt: TGTGCCAGCAGTTACGACGGGAACTATGGCTACACCTTC
d_call: -
v_call: TRBV6-2/TRBV6-3
cdr3_length: 13
clone_size: -
j_call: TRBJ1-2

cdr3_aa: CASSHPRPGQGGSGELFF
cdr3_nt: TGTGCCAGCAGCCACCCTAGGCCGGGACAGGGAGGCTCCGGGGAGCTGTTTTTT
d_call: TRBD1
v_call: TRBV4-2
cdr3_length: 18
clone_size: -
j_call: TRBJ2-2

cdr3_aa: CASRRTGASYEQYF
cdr3_nt: TGTGCCAGCAGAAGGACAGGGGCCTCCTACGAGCAGTACTTC
d_call: TRBD1
v_call: TRBV6-5
cdr3_length: 14
clone_size: -
j_call: TRBJ2-7

cdr3_aa: CASSFSGAGETQYF
cdr3_nt: TGCGCCAGCAGCTTTAGCGGGGCTGGAGAGACCCAGTACTTC
d_call: TRBD2
v_call: TRBV5-1
cdr3_length: 14
clone_size: -
j_call: TRBJ2-5

cdr3_aa: CASRGGGQGYYGYTF
cdr3_nt: TGTGCCAGCAGAGGGGGGGGACAGGGATACTATGGCTACACCTTC
d_call: TRBD1
v_call: TRBV2
cdr3_length: 15
clone_size: -
j_call: TRBJ1-2

cdr3_aa: CASSLASGESYGYTF
cdr3_nt: TGTGCCAGCAGCTTAGCGTCAGGGGAATCCTATGGCTACACCTTC
d_call: -
v_call: TRBV11-2
cdr3_length: 15
clone_size: -
j_call: TRBJ1-2

cdr3_aa: CASSLGSPSGPGEQFF
cdr3_nt: TGTGCCAGCAGCTTAGGATCGCCTAGCGGCCCGGGTGAGCAGTTCTTC
d_call: TRBD2
v_call: TRBV11-3
cdr3_length: 16
clone_size: -
j_call: TRBJ2-1

cdr3_aa: CASSLWGGFNEQFF
cdr3_nt: TGTGCCAGCAGCCTGTGGGGAGGGTTCAATGAGCAGTTCTTC
d_call: TRBD2
v_call: TRBV7-9
cdr3_length: 14
clone_size: -
j_call: TRBJ2-1

cdr3_aa: CASRRPGGEKLFF
cdr3_nt: TGTGCCAGCAGGAGGCCAGGGGGCGAAAAACTGTTTTTT
d_call: TRBD1
v_call: TRBV5-6
cdr3_length: 13
clone_size: -
j_call: TRBJ1-4

cdr3_aa: CASSYMRGTDTQYF
cdr3_nt: TGTGCCAGCAGTTACATGCGGGGCACAGATACGCAGTATTTT
d_call: -
v_call: TRBV6-2/TRBV6-3
cdr3_length: 14
clone_size: -
j_call: TRBJ2-3

cdr3_aa: CASSLIRDSYSPLHF
cdr3_nt: TGTGCCAGCAGTTTGATCCGGGACAGCTATTCACCCCTCCACTTT
d_call: TRBD1
v_call: TRBV27
cdr3_length: 15
clone_size: -
j_call: TRBJ1-6

cdr3_aa: CASSGRGTVTYGYTF
cdr3_nt: TGTGCCAGCAGTGGGCGCGGGACAGTTACCTATGGCTACACCTTC
d_call: TRBD1
v_call: TRBV25-1
cdr3_length: 15
clone_size: -
j_call: TRBJ1-2

cdr3_aa: CASSFLLNQPQHF
cdr3_nt: TGTGCCAGCAGTTTCCTCCTCAATCAGCCCCAGCATTTT
d_call: -
v_call: TRBV28
cdr3_length: 13
clone_size: few
j_call: TRBJ1-5

cdr3_aa: CASSHSEGASGSPLHF
cdr3_nt: TGCGCCAGCAGCCACTCGGAGGGAGCCTCTGGTTCACCCCTCCACTTT
d_call: -
v_call: TRBV5-1
cdr3_length: 16
clone_size: -
j_call: TRBJ1-6

cdr3_aa: CSASLWDRGGTEAFF
cdr3_nt: TGCAGTGCTAGTCTATGGGACAGGGGGGGCACTGAAGCTTTCTTT
d_call: TRBD1
v_call: TRBV20-1
cdr3_length: 15
clone_size: -
j_call: TRBJ1-1

cdr3_aa: CASSLNRGNENIQYF
cdr3_nt: TGTGCCAGCAGCCTAAACAGGGGAAACGAAAACATTCAGTACTTC
d_call: TRBD1
v_call: TRBV28
cdr3_length: 15
clone_size: -
j_call: TRBJ2-4

cdr3_aa: CASTPRTGSTGELFF
cdr3_nt: TGTGCCAGCACCCCCAGGACAGGGAGCACCGGGGAGCTGTTTTTT
d_call: TRBD1
v_call: TRBV6-5
cdr3_length: 15
clone_size: once
j_call: TRBJ2-2

cdr3_aa: CASSEGVVGQAWDTEAFF
cdr3_nt: TGTGCCAGCAGTGAAGGGGTGGTCGGTCAGGCTTGGGACACTGAAGCTTTCTTT
d_call: -
v_call: TRBV6-1
cdr3_length: 18
clone_size: -
j_call: TRBJ1-1

cdr3_aa: CASSSQGTGELFF
cdr3_nt: TGTGCCAGCAGTTCCCAGGGCACCGGGGAGCTGTTTTTT
d_call: -
v_call: TRBV12-3/TRBV12-4
cdr3_length: 13
clone_size: -
j_call: TRBJ2-2

cdr3_aa: CASSPQGQGGQPQHF
cdr3_nt: TGTGCCAGCAGCCCACAGGGACAGGGGGGTCAGCCCCAGCATTTT
d_call: TRBD1
v_call: TRBV7-6
cdr3_length: 15
clone_size: -
j_call: TRBJ1-5

cdr3_aa: CASSLGTDAFGGYTF
cdr3_nt: TGTGCCAGCAGTTTAGGGACAGATGCCTTCGGTGGCTACACCTTC
d_call: TRBD1
v_call: TRBV6-2/TRBV6-3
cdr3_length: 15
clone_size: once
j_call: TRBJ1-2

cdr3_aa: CASSSRDRGLETQYF
cdr3_nt: TGTGCCAGCAGCTCCCGGGACAGGGGGCTGGAGACCCAGTACTTC
d_call: TRBD1
v_call: TRBV7-2
cdr3_length: 15
clone_size: -
j_call: TRBJ2-5

cdr3_aa: CASSPGDSRTDTQYF
cdr3_nt: TGTGCCAGCAGCCCCGGGGACAGCCGCACAGATACGCAGTATTTT
d_call: TRBD1
v_call: TRBV11-3
cdr3_length: 15
clone_size: -
j_call: TRBJ2-3

cdr3_aa: CASSQTPDRDTEAFF
cdr3_nt: TGCGCCAGCAGCCAGACACCGGACAGGGACACTGAAGCTTTCTTT
d_call: TRBD1
v_call: TRBV4-1
cdr3_length: 15
clone_size: few
j_call: TRBJ1-1

cdr3_aa: CASSFDGVTEAFF
cdr3_nt: TGTGCCAGCAGCTTCGACGGGGTCACTGAAGCTTTCTTT
d_call: -
v_call: TRBV7-2
cdr3_length: 13
clone_size: -
j_call: TRBJ1-1